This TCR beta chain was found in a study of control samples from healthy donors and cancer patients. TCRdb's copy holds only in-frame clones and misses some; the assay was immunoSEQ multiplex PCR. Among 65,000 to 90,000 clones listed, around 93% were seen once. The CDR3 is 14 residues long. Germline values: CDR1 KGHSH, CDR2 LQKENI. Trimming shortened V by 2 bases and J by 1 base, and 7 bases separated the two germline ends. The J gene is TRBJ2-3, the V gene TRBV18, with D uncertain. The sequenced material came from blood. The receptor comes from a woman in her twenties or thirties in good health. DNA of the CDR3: TGTGCCAGCTCACCAATTCTAGGCACAGATACGCAGTATTTT. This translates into CASSPILGTDTQYF. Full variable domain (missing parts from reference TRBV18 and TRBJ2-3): NAGVMQNPRHLVRRRGQEARLRCSPMKGHSHVYWYRQLPEEGLKFMVYLQKENIIDESGMPKERFSAEFPKEGPSILRIQQVVRGDSAAYFCASSPILGTDTQYFGPGTRLTVL.